This TCR beta chain was identified in a study of cytomegalovirus exposure and HLA in healthy donors listed by TCRdb under 2017. In terms of the full investigation: In an earlier analysis of approximately 500 of the donors, 250 to 350 Gb of sequence data and some 100 million unique TCR beta sequences from about 179 million T cells were reported. An early release that covered roughly 600 HLA-typed donors contained approximately 300 gigabases of sequencing data and 65 million to 100 million unique TCR sequences. Among the 398 genotyped donors, more than 70% belonged to the genetic ancestry cluster associated with self-reported Caucasian donors. The study aimed to test whether cataloging public T cell receptors could reveal signatures of past pathogen exposure. The study used immunosequencing to profile the T cell repertoires of more than 650 subjects and linked those repertoires to cytomegalovirus serostatus. Along with the roughly 670-subject first cohort, a separate validation cohort of over a hundred different subjects was used. To predict cytomegalovirus infection status, the study combined high-throughput TCR immunosequencing, statistical association of individual TCRs with disease status, and machine learning. To study patterns of TCR occurrence, a later analysis re-analyzed previously published TCR beta repertoires from several hundred donors and added high-resolution HLA genotyping. Rather than drawing on any new phenotypic data, the later analysis identified candidate immune exposures from TCR beta sequences and the way those sequences occurred across donors. An earlier analysis of around 540 of the donors applied high-throughput TCR beta sequencing to assess whether each TCR beta V gene segment acted as functional or pseudogenic. Donor age, sex, ethnicity and CMV serostatus were compiled together with the repertoire data. A later genetic analysis took genome-wide SNP genotypes for about 55% of the roughly 700 donors and used that subset as a discovery cohort. All discovery cohort repertoires had been generated using a single sequencing platform. HLA typing covered class I and class II loci at four-digit resolution. The number of donors typed differed by locus, with roughly 629-640 for A, B, C, DRB1 and DQB1, around 560 for DQA1, 600 to 610 for DPA1, and about 450 for DPB1. Roughly 5 DR-DQ haplotypes were handled as single units for association and clustering, since linkage in the cohort was strong. Across approximately 400 genotyped donors of the cohort, an average of approximately 240,000 unique TCR beta nucleotide sequences per donor were sequenced, and roughly 18% of those sequences were non-productive. What the study reported, not specific to this receptor: Over 15 rarely observed V segments, including chromosome 9 orphons, were excluded from the earlier analysis of approximately 600 of the donors because counts were too low. Sequencing depth was assumed to be roughly uniform across donors in the presence/absence analyses, though that assumption may not hold. In vitro tests confirmed that three of the cytomegalovirus-associated TCR beta chains recognize cytomegalovirus antigens. When HLA alleles, especially DR and DQ, strongly co-occurred, TCR associations were difficult to assign to individual alleles. A later analysis found that HLA-associated TCR beta chains were more clonally expanded and had lower generation probabilities than equally common non-associated chains. Linkage disequilibrium might explain the correlated functional status among segregating V segments, but an unknown experimental factor could not be ruled out. Several of the top co-occurrence clusters appeared to be linked to parvovirus B19, influenza, CMV and Epstein-Barr virus, according to a later analysis. According to a later analysis, most CMV-associated TCR beta chains appeared to be HLA-restricted, and the HLA associations seemed to be driven largely by CMV exposure. In a later genetic analysis, a missense DCLRE1C variant was associated with V-gene and J-gene trimming of TCR beta chains, and the association was replicated in an independent cohort. The classifier was reported to diagnose cytomegalovirus status with high specificity and sensitivity in both the original and validation cohorts. HLA typing was unavailable for some donors at each locus, so association tests used only the typed subset. The study gave a list of 150 to 200 TCR beta chains associated with cytomegalovirus. It was suggested by the authors that the approach could potentially be generalized to other disease states and immunological phenotypes. A later genetic analysis reported fewer N-insertions in productive TCRs among donors in an Asian-associated ancestry cluster than the roughly 700-donor mean. An earlier analysis of some 590 of the donors showed that most TCR beta V segments appeared in productive rearrangements either about 87% or about 30% of the time, which broadly matched IMGT annotations. In a later analysis, TCR association rates were found to vary across HLA loci, with the most associated TCRs seen for DRB1 alleles and the fewest for HLA-C alleles. The 87-base-pair reads could not distinguish some IMGT-functional V segments, including TRBV6-2 and TRBV6-3, so those segments were excluded. Immune exposure information for the cohort was limited to CMV serostatus. The cohort was sequenced for TCR beta chains only, and without alpha or paired-chain data the features that could be detected were limited. A further reported finding was that TCR beta sequences accurately predicted the HLA-A and HLA-B alleles for most subjects in the first cohort. Most TCR sequences were observed very rarely across donors, whereas some public TCRs were present in many individuals. In a later analysis, around 17,000 TCR beta sequences were associated with specific HLA alleles at a false discovery rate of 0.05. The sequencing pipeline was judged likely to have produced a cluster of highly shared sequence variants as a technical artifact.

The cohort was made up of 666 healthy bone marrow donors. At the time of sampling, all cohort members were nominally healthy, though unrecorded immune exposures were likely present. The donor was CMV seronegative and belonged to the group of around 350 seronegative cohort members. A peripheral blood sample was provided by each donor, and peripheral blood mononuclear cells were used for TCR beta sequencing. Genomic DNA extraction from the blood cell samples was performed with the Qiagen DNeasy Blood Extraction Kit. Library construction relied on the immunoSEQ multiplex PCR assay. The multiplex PCR relied on a mix of 60 forward primers for TCR Vbeta segments and 13 reverse primers for TCR Jbeta segments. Amplification of the CDR3 region of rearranged TCR beta genes was performed with a multiplex PCR assay on genomic DNA. Amplified TCR beta libraries were sequenced as 87-base-pair reads on the Illumina HiSeq System. Regarding the original processing steps: A later analysis counted about 80 million unique TCR beta chains across the 700 or so repertoires, and some 11 million of these chains were shared by at least two donors. Raw reads were error-corrected and collapsed into unique sequences with a nearest-neighbor algorithm that merged closely related sequences to remove PCR and sequencing errors. CDR3 sequences were aligned to IMGT reference sequences to assign V, D and J gene segments. For a sequence to be retained, a match of at least six nucleotides was required to both a V gene segment and a J gene segment. A rearrangement was called productive if the CDR3 had no stop codons and remained in frame with V and J, and every other rearrangement was called non-productive. CDR3 was defined by IMGT convention, running from the second conserved V-encoded cysteine to the conserved J-encoded phenylalanine. The earlier analysis of fewer than 750 of the donors excluded sequences that lacked an unambiguous match to a single V gene segment. An earlier analysis of fewer than 750 of the donors called V segments functional above 56.7% productive rearrangements and segregating when the between-donor standard deviation exceeded 5%. A statistical classification framework was built for diagnosing cytomegalovirus status from the catalog of TCR beta chain sequences. In a later analysis, TCR nucleotide sequences were compared against IMGT/GENE-DB human TR gene sequences so that V and J genes could be assigned. The TCRdist pipeline was used in a later analysis to assign CDR3 sequences and most-parsimonious VDJ recombination scenarios. In a later analysis, every TCR beta chain was defined by the combination of its CDR3 amino acid sequence and its V-gene family, and reads without a unique V-gene family were dropped. In a later analysis, around 650 highly shared, low-generation-probability nucleotide sequences were removed to address suspected cross-contamination and a sequencing artifact. In a later analysis, a clonal expansion index for each public chain was calculated from normalized within-repertoire ranks of inferred template counts. In a later analysis, generation probabilities were computed with a VDJ recombination model fitted to out-of-frame rearrangements, and the resulting probabilities were checked against IGoR. Hypergeometric tests were used in a later analysis to score TCR-TCR, TCR-HLA and TCR-CMV co-occurrence, with a repertoire-size bias correction applied to the TCR pairs. False discovery rates were estimated in a later analysis by permuting HLA or CMV assignments 20 times. A later analysis grouped co-occurring TCRs with DBSCAN, adding TCRdist sequence similarity when clustering within HLA-allele-positive subsets. Co-occurrence clustering excluded repertoires with fewer than 30,000 or more than 120,000 public chains, plus five with anomalous nucleotide sharing. TCRdb carries this immuneACCESS record with in-frame sequences only. Its versions omit some clonotypes, under half of them owing to an unresolved V gene in the studies checked, with the rest unexplained. V, J and clone size derive from that table, while D and trimming were established from the DNA sequence. Within this sample are about 77,000 clones, with about 73% of them counted one time only. The ten largest clones capture around 4.5% of the sample.

The cysteine opens and the phenylalanine closes a CDR3 of 15 amino acids. Only the CDR3 region is kept as DNA, spanning 45 bases read in frame from base 1. The germline V gene (reference sequence) sets CDR1 to SGHNT and CDR2 to YYREEE. V lost 4 bases and J lost 2 bases, and the count of bases not matched to a germline gene is 8. This clone was counted a single time. The antigen this receptor binds is unknown. There are no base qualities to consult, and no much larger clone falls within one base. The V and J genes are TRBV5-4 and TRBJ2-7; TRBD2 matches 8 bases in the middle. Sequences were obtained from PBMCs. This TCR was sampled from a man aged 40-49 years in good health and CMV-seronegative. The CDR3 corresponds to CASSHGTSPTYEQYF. The DNA is as follows: TGTGCCAGCAGCCACGGGACTAGTCCGACCTACGAGCAGTACTTC.